The T cell receptor (beta chain) described here comes from a study of cytomegalovirus exposure and HLA in healthy donors. Study results and caveats: Reports indicated that the classifier achieved high specificity and sensitivity in diagnosing cytomegalovirus status. Cytomegalovirus association was listed for 170 or so TCR beta chains. Indistinguishable V segments, including TRBV6-2 and TRBV6-3, were excluded. Prior analysis indicated that the majority of TCR beta V segments exhibited productivity approximately 87% or approximately 30% of the time.

The primer mix had 60 Vbeta and 13 Jbeta primers. Clones were sequenced by immunoSEQ multiplex PCR, and TCRdb holds only the in-frame ones, with some missing. Of 200,000 to 250,000 clones in the sample, 82% were seen once. V was cut by 4 bases and J by 2 bases, with 11 bases left in between. Germline CDR1 and CDR2: SGHRS and YFSETQ. The CDR3 extends over 14 amino acids. For this clone: What it recognizes is unknown.

This chain links TRBV5-1 with TRBJ2-3, with D hard to call. The receptor's source is a woman in her thirties or forties in good health and CMV-seronegative. What was sequenced was PBMCs. CDR3 region: CASSAGVVTDTQYF. The DNA for the CDR3 is TGCGCCAGCAGCGCTGGAGTCGTCACAGATACGCAGTATTTT.